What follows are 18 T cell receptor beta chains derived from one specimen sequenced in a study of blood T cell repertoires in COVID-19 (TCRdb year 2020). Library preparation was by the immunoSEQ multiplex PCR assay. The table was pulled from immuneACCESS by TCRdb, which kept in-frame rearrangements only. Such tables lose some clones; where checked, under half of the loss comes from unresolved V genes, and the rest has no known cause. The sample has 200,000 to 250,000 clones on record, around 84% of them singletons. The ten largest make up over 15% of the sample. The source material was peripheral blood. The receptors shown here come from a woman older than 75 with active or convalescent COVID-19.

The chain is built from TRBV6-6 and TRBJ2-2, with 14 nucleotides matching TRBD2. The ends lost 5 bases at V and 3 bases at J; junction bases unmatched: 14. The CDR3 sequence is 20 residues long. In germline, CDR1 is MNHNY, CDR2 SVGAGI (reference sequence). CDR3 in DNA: TGTGCCAGCAGTCGCCAAGGGACTAGCGGGGGTTCCTCCTACACCGGGGAGCTGTTTTTT. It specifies CASSRQGTSGGSSYTGELFF.

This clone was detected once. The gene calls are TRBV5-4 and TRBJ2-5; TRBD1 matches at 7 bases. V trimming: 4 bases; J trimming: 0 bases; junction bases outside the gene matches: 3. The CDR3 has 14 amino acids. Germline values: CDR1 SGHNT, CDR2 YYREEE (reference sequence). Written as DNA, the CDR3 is TGTGCCAGCAGCCCACAGGGGTACCAAGAGACCCAGTACTTC. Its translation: CASSPQGYQETQYF.

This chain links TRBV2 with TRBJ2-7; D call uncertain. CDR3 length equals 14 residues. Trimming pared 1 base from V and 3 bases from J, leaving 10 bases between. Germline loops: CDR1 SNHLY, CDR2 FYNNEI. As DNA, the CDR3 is TGTGCCAGCAGTGAAGGTCAGACATACTACGAGCAGTACTTC. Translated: CASSEGQTYYEQYF.

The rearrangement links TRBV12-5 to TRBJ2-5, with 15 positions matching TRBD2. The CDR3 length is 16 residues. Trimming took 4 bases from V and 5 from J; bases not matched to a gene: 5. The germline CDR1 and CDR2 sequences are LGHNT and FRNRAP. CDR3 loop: CASGSGLAGGYETQYF. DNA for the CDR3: TGTGCTAGTGGTTCGGGACTAGCGGGAGGATATGAGACCCAGTACTTC. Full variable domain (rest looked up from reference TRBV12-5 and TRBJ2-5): DARVTQTPRHKVTEMGQEVTMRCQPILGHNTVFWYRQTMMQGLELLAYFRNRAPLDDSGMPKDRFSAEMPDATLATLKIQPSEPRDSAVYFCASGSGLAGGYETQYFGPGTRLLVL.

The CDR3, as DNA: TGCAGCGTTGAAACGGGGGGATGGGCCCTTGAGCAGTTCTTC. This sequence encodes CSVETGGWALEQFF. The chain recombines TRBV29-1 with TRBJ2-1; 7 bases map to TRBD2. V lost 2 bases and J lost 9; bases outside the gene matches: 10. Germline V CDR1 and CDR2: SQVTM, ANQGSEA. The CDR3 is 14 residues long.

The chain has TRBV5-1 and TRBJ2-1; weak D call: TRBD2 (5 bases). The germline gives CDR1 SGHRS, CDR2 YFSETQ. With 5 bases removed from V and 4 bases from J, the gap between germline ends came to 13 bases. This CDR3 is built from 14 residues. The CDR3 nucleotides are TGCGCCAGCAGACTAGATGGGTTTTACAATGAGCAGTTCTTC. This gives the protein CASRLDGFYNEQFF.

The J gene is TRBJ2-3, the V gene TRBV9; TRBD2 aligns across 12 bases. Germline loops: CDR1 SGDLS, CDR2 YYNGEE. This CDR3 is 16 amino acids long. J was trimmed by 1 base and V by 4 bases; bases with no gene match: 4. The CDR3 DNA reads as TGTGCCAGCAGCCTCCGACTAGCGGGAGGCACAGATACGCAGTATTTT. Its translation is CASSLRLAGGTDTQYF.

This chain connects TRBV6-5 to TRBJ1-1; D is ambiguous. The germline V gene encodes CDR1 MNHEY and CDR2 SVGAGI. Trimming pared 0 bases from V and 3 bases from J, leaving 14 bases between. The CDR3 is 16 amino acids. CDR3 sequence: CASSYSEQKLYTEAFF. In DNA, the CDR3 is TGTGCCAGCAGTTACTCTGAACAGAAATTATACACTGAAGCTTTCTTT.

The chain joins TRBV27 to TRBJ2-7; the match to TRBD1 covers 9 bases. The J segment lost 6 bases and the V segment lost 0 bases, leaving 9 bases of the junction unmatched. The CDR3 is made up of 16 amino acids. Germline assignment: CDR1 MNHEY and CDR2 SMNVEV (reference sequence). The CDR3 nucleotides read TGTGCCAGCAGTTTATCGTGGGACAGGGTCGGCAGCGAGCAGTACTTC. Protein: CASSLSWDRVGSEQYF.

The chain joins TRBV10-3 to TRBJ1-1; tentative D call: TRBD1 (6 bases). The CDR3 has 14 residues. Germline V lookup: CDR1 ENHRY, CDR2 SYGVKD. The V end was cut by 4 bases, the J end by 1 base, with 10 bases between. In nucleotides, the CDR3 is TGTGCCATCAGTGGGACAGTTCCGAACACTGAAGCTTTCTTT. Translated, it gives CAISGTVPNTEAFF.

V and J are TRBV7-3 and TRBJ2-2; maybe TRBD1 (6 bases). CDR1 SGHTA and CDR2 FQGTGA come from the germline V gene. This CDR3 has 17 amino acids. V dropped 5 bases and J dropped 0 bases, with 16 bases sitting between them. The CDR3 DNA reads TGTGCCAGCAGCCGGACCTCGGACAGAGCGAACACCGGGGAGCTGTTTTTT. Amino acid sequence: CASSRTSDRANTGELFF.

The CDR3 loop reads CASSSPLGQGATGNTIYF. DNA for the CDR3: TGTGCCAGCAGCTCCCCCCTCGGACAGGGGGCTACTGGAAACACCATATATTTT. The rearrangement joins TRBV5-4 to TRBJ1-3; 11 bases match TRBD1. Trimming removed 3 bases from V and 2 bases from J; junction bases left unmatched: 10. Germline V gene sequence: CDR1 SGHNT, CDR2 YYREEE (reference sequence). The length of the CDR3 is 18 residues.

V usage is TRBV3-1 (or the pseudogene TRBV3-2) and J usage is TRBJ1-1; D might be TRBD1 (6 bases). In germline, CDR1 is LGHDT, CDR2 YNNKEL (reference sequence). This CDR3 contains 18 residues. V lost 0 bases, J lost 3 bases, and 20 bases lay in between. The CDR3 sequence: CASSQEAWTAPEDTEAFF. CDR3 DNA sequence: TGTGCCAGCAGCCAAGAAGCGTGGACAGCCCCGGAGGACACTGAAGCTTTCTTT.

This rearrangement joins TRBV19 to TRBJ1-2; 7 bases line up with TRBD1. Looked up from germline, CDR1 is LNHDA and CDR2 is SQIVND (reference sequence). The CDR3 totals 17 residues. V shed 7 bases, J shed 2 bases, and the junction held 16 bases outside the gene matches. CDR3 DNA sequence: TGTGCCAGTACCCCACCCCCGGGAGGGGGCCGGAACTATGGCTACACCTTC. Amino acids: CASTPPPGGGRNYGYTF.

The CDR3 region is CASSYSKHSGDKYEQYF. DNA of the CDR3: TGTGCCAGCAGTTACTCGAAACACTCGGGGGATAAGTACGAGCAGTACTTC. The chain recombines TRBV6-2 or TRBV6-3 with TRBJ2-7, with a tentative D call TRBD2 (6 bases). Between the trimmed V and J ends, which lost 0 bases and 4 bases, there was a span of 19 bases. The CDR3 runs to 17 residues. CDR1 is MNHEY and CDR2 is SVGEGT in the germline V gene.

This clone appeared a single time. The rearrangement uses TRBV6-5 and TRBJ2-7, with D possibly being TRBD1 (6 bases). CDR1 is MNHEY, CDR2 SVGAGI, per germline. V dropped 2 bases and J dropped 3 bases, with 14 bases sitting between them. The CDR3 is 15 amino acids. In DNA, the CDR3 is TGTGCCAGCAGTTACCGGTCAGACAGGCACTACGAGCAGTACTTC. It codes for CASSYRSDRHYEQYF.

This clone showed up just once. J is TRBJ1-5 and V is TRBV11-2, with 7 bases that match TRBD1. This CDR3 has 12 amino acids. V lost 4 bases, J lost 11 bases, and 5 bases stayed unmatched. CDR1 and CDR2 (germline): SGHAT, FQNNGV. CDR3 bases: TGTGCCAGCAGCTCACAGGGGTTGGCCCAGCATTTT. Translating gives CASSSQGLAQHF.

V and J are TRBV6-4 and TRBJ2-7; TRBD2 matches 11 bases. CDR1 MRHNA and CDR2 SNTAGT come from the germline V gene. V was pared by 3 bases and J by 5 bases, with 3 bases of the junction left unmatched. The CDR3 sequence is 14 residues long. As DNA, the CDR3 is TGTGCCAGCAGTGAAGTAGCGGGGGGGCACGAGCAGTACTTC. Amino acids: CASSEVAGGHEQYF.